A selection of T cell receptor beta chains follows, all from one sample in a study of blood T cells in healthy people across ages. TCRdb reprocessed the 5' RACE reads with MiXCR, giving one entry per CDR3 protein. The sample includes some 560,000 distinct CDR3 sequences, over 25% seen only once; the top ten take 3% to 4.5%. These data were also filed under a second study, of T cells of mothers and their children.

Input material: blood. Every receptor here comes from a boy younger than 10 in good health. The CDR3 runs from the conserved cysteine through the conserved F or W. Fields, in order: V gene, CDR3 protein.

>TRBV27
CASSFSGTPGNEQFF
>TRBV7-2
CASSPRWGAYSNQPQHF
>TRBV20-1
CSARLNKGIESYEQYF
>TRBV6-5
CASSYPPERKPLLARDYEQYF
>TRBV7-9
CASSPSGQYGYTF
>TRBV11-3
CASSLDFGQGYNEQFF
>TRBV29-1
CSVEGGIGATEQYF
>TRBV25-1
CASSVMDRAGELFF
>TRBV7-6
CASSLAVQTNEKLFF
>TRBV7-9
CASSLDPPGSPTNEKLFF
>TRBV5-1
CASSLDPQFRGGVEQYF